The 27 T cell receptor beta chains in this list originate from one sample, sequenced in a study of shared clonotypes between healthy human individuals. Clones were read by immunoSEQ multiplex PCR, and TCRdb kept only the in-frame ones, dropping some. This sample has around 2.3 million clones; 90% to 97% occur once, and the top ten carry around 0.13%. Material: naive CD4+ T cells sorted from blood. Stated subset: CD45RA+ positively selected. These receptors were taken from a man younger than 30 in good health.

The genes are TRBV25-1 and TRBJ1-6; D is unclear. There are 15 residues in the CDR3. Germline V gene lookup returns CDR1 MGHDK and CDR2 SYGVNS. V lost 3 bases to trimming and J lost 6 bases, with 12 bases between them. The CDR3 DNA reads as TGTGCCAGCAGTGATCTCCGGACTTTTAATTCACCCCTCCACTTT. Translated, it gives CASSDLRTFNSPLHF. The variable domain in full, completed from reference TRBV25-1 and TRBJ1-6, reads EADIYQTPRYLVIGTGKKITLECSQTMGHDKMYWYQQDPGMELHLIHYSYGVNSTEKGDLSSESTVSRIRTEHFPLTLESARPSHTSQYLCASSDLRTFNSPLHFGNGTRLTVT.

The chain carries TRBV4-3 and TRBJ2-3; 8 bases align to TRBD2. Losses at the gene ends were 1 base for V and 1 base for J; bases not matched to a gene: 4. CDR1 and CDR2 from the germline V gene are LGHNA and YSLEER. This CDR3 spans 16 amino acids. The CDR3 loop is CASSQGSSGGTDTQYF. In DNA, the CDR3 is TGCGCCAGCAGCCAAGGTAGTAGCGGGGGCACAGATACGCAGTATTTT.

The V call is TRBV7-9, the J call TRBJ2-7, with D maybe TRBD1 (5 bases). This CDR3 has 14 residues. V was clipped by 5 bases and J by 3 bases, with 14 bases between them. Germline V CDR1 and CDR2: SEHNR, FQNEAQ (reference sequence). The CDR3 DNA sequence: TGTGCCAGCAGCCCCCACCCTCAGGGCTACGAGCAGTACTTC. Residues: CASSPHPQGYEQYF.

This chain joins TRBV14 and TRBJ1-6; 11 nucleotides align to TRBD1. There are 16 residues in the CDR3. Germline loops: CDR1 SGHDN, CDR2 FVKESK. Germline trimming cut 4 bases from V and 8 bases from J; bases unmatched to any gene: 7. The CDR3 is CASSLGPGQGDSPLHF. The CDR3 DNA follows: TGTGCCAGCAGCCTAGGACCGGGACAGGGGGATTCACCCCTCCACTTT.

This chain uses TRBV23-1 with TRBJ1-2, with D perhaps TRBD1 (5 bases). TRBV23-1 is recorded as an ORF, its role being uncertain. The CDR3 spans 15 residues. V dropped 0 bases and J dropped 4 bases, with 12 bases sitting between them. The CDR3 DNA is TGCGCCAGCAGTCAATCGTCCGGAGGGACCTATGGCTACACCTTC. This gives the protein CASSQSSGGTYGYTF.

This clone was observed a single time. The chain uses TRBV6-1 and TRBJ2-4, with a weak D call TRBD2 (5 bases). This CDR3 region has 15 residues. Trimming removed 3 bases from V and 4 bases from J, with 13 bases in between. CDR1 is MNHNS and CDR2 is SASEGT in the germline V gene. CDR3 nucleotides: TGTGCCAGCAGTGAGCCTACGTCGGGGAAAAACATTCAGTACTTC. Amino acids: CASSEPTSGKNIQYF.

Here the CDR3 DNA reads TGTGCCAGCAGTTGGGCGGGGGGCCCTAGCACAGATACGCAGTATTTT. Translated, it gives CASSWAGGPSTDTQYF. The J gene is TRBJ2-3, the V gene TRBV2; 8 bases are shared with TRBD2. Per the germline V gene, CDR1 is SNHLY and CDR2 is FYNNEI. V lost 5 bases and J lost 0; bases outside the gene matches: 7. The CDR3 contains 16 residues.

The chain employs TRBV4-3 and TRBJ1-5; D is unresolved. V was cut by 3 bases and J by 5 bases, with 8 bases left in between. The CDR3 has 13 amino acids. Germline CDR1 reads LGHNA; CDR2 reads YSLEER. The CDR3 region is CASSHERDQPQHF. The CDR3 bases are TGCGCCAGCAGCCATGAAAGGGATCAGCCCCAGCATTTT.

This clone showed up just once. The CDR3 protein is CSVEDSSGLGSTYEQYF. In DNA form, the CDR3 reads TGCAGCGTTGAAGATTCGTCAGGCCTAGGGTCCACCTACGAGCAGTACTTC. V gene TRBV29-1 combines with J gene TRBJ2-7; D is unresolved. The V end lost 0 bases, the J end lost 2 bases, and 20 bases lay between the germline ends. CDR1 and CDR2 (germline): SQVTM, ANQGSEA. This CDR3 region has 17 residues.

The J gene is TRBJ1-2, the V gene TRBV30; 7 nucleotides match TRBD1. The CDR3 length is 15 residues. The V gene end was trimmed by 4 bases and the J gene end by 5 bases; junction bases not matched to a gene: 13. Germline V lookup: CDR1 GTSNPN, CDR2 SVGIG (reference sequence). The CDR3, as DNA: TGTGCCTGGAAATCCGGGAGGGGGCCCTCGTATGGCTACACCTTC. This encodes CAWKSGRGPSYGYTF. Supplemented by reference TRBV30 and TRBJ1-2, the full variable domain reads SQTIHQWPATLVQPVGSPLSLECTVEGTSNPNLYWYRQAAGRGLQLLFYSVGIGQISSEVPQNLSASRPQDRQFILSSKKLLLSDSGFYLCAWKSGRGPSYGYTFGSGTRLTVV.

The genes are TRBV2 and TRBJ2-7; possibly TRBD1 for D (6 bases). Per the germline V gene, CDR1 is SNHLY and CDR2 is FYNNEI. This CDR3 has 13 amino acids. Trimming shortened V by 10 bases and J by 0 bases, and 13 bases separated the two germline ends. CDR3 sequence (DNA): TGTGCCATTAGAACGGACAGCTCCTACGAGCAGTACTTC. This translates into CAIRTDSSYEQYF.

The chain recombines TRBV7-2 with TRBJ2-7, with D hard to call. Between the trimmed V and J ends, which lost 1 base and 6 bases, there was a span of 7 bases. CDR1 and CDR2 from the germline V gene are SGHTA and FQGNSA. The CDR3 extends over 12 amino acids. The CDR3 nucleotides are TGTGCCAGCAGCTTAGACCTCCCCGAGCAGTACTTC. It translates to CASSLDLPEQYF.

The V and J genes are TRBV5-1 and TRBJ2-5; maybe TRBD1 (8 bases). The CDR3 consists of 15 residues. The ends were cut back, 4 bases at V and 1 base at J, with 14 bases in the middle. Germline V gene sequence: CDR1 SGHRS, CDR2 YFSETQ. CDR3 residues: CASSGGDRPQETQYF. The CDR3 DNA reads TGCGCCAGCAGCGGGGGGGACAGGCCCCAAGAGACCCAGTACTTC. The complete variable domain, with remaining parts taken from reference TRBV5-1 and TRBJ2-5, reads KAGVTQTPRYLIKTRGQQVTLSCSPISGHRSVSWYQQTPGQGLQFLFEYFSETQRNKGNFPGRFSGRQFSNSRSEMNVSTLELGDSALYLCASSGGDRPQETQYFGPGTRLLVL.

V is TRBV11-2 and J is TRBJ2-7; 7 nucleotides line up with TRBD2. This CDR3 is 17 amino acids long. Germline lookup yields CDR1 SGHAT and CDR2 FQNNGV. Trimming removed 7 bases from V and 0 bases from J; junction bases left unmatched: 15. Written as DNA, the CDR3 is TGTGCCAGCACCCCCGGTTCCGAGCGGGGAATCTCCTACGAGCAGTACTTC. Encoded protein: CASTPGSERGISYEQYF.

The CDR3 DNA reads TGTGCCAGCAGCCGCCGACAGGTCCCTAACTATGGCTACACCTTC. Amino acid sequence: CASSRRQVPNYGYTF. The chain couples TRBV7-2 to TRBJ1-2, with D perhaps matching TRBD1 (6 bases). V was clipped by 5 bases and J by 0 bases, with 13 bases between them. The CDR3 is made up of 15 amino acids. Germline loops: CDR1 SGHTA, CDR2 FQGNSA.

The chain combines TRBV9 with TRBJ1-5; a possible D gene is TRBD1 (6 bases). V gave up 3 bases and J gave up 6 bases, with 13 bases separating them. The CDR3 contains 14 residues. CDR1 is SGDLS, CDR2 YYNGEE, per germline. CDR3 loop: CASSGAGERQPQHF. The CDR3 nucleotides read TGTGCCAGCAGCGGGGCAGGGGAACGTCAGCCCCAGCATTTT.

The chain couples TRBV5-1 to TRBJ2-3; D is unresolved. Germline values: CDR1 SGHRS, CDR2 YFSETQ. The CDR3 sequence is 15 residues long. Trimming took off 4 bases at V and 0 bases at J, with 12 bases between the two ends. The CDR3 region has the DNA TGCGCCAGCAGCGAACAGAGTCCTAGCACAGATACGCAGTATTTT. This translates into CASSEQSPSTDTQYF.

The chain uses TRBV7-9 and TRBJ2-1; 8 positions agree with TRBD2. With 5 bases clipped from V and 9 bases from J, the junction kept 6 bases outside the gene matches. The CDR3 has 13 residues. Looked up from germline, CDR1 is SEHNR and CDR2 is FQNEAQ (reference sequence). CDR3 in amino acids: CASSVSGAGEQFF. The CDR3, as DNA: TGTGCCAGCAGCGTTAGCGGGGCTGGTGAGCAGTTCTTC.

This chain links TRBV7-8 with TRBJ1-6, with D uncertain. The CDR3 consists of 16 residues. V lost 1 base, J lost 6 bases, and 13 bases lay in between. Per germline, CDR1 SGHVS and CDR2 FQNEAQ. CDR3: CASSLGIAEGNSPLHF. The CDR3 DNA is TGTGCCAGCAGCTTAGGTATAGCCGAGGGTAATTCACCCCTCCACTTT.

DNA of the CDR3: TGTGCCAGCAGCTCAGGGTCGCGGGGGAGCGACACGAAAGCTTTCTTT. Translated: CASSSGSRGSDTKAFF. The chain has TRBV5-4 and TRBJ1-1; TRBD1 might be the D (5 bases). CDR1 is SGHNT and CDR2 is YYREEE in the germline V gene (reference sequence). This CDR3 region has 16 residues. V dropped 3 bases and J dropped 9 bases, with 24 bases sitting between them.

V usage is TRBV5-1 and J usage is TRBJ2-5; 8 nucleotides agree with TRBD1. This CDR3 spans 16 amino acids. V lost 2 bases, J lost 5 bases, and 11 bases stayed unmatched. Germline V gene lookup returns CDR1 SGHRS and CDR2 YFSETQ. The CDR3: CASSFGAVDRGETQYF. The CDR3 bases are TGCGCCAGCAGCTTTGGGGCCGTAGACAGGGGTGAGACCCAGTACTTC.

The chain couples TRBV6-5 to TRBJ1-4; the D gene is possibly TRBD1 (6 bases). V shed 8 bases and J shed 3 bases, with 13 bases lying between them. The CDR3 extends over 14 amino acids. CDR1 is MNHEY and CDR2 is SVGAGI in the germline V gene. DNA for the CDR3: TGTGCCAGCTGGGGGGGGCGGCCTAATGAAAAACTGTTTTTT. This gives the protein CASWGGRPNEKLFF.

The chain recombines TRBV18 with TRBJ2-7; the match to TRBD2 covers 8 bases. There are 16 residues in the CDR3. J was trimmed by 2 bases and V by 0 bases; bases with no gene match: 6. CDR1 and CDR2 from the germline V gene are KGHSH and LQKENI. This chain's CDR3 is CASSPPGGGAPYEQYF. The CDR3 bases are TGTGCCAGCTCACCACCCGGGGGGGGCGCACCCTACGAGCAGTACTTC.

The chain couples TRBV6-5 to TRBJ1-2; D gene ambiguous. V was trimmed by 0 bases and J by 3 bases, leaving 14 bases between them. The CDR3 sequence is 16 residues long. Germline CDR1 and CDR2: MNHEY and SVGAGI. CDR3 protein: CASSYSAPSVDYGYTF. CDR3 bases: TGTGCCAGCAGTTACTCGGCCCCTTCAGTGGACTATGGCTACACCTTC.

This chain joins TRBV2 and TRBJ2-7; weak D call: TRBD1 (6 bases). The germline gives CDR1 SNHLY, CDR2 FYNNEI. Trimming left V 2 bases short and J 6 bases short, with 17 bases between. The CDR3 runs to 15 residues. CDR3 in amino acids: CASSESGQSAIEQYF. The CDR3 DNA is TGTGCCAGCAGTGAAAGCGGACAGTCCGCTATCGAGCAGTACTTC. The full variable domain, rest sourced from reference TRBV2 and TRBJ2-7, is EPEVTQTPSHQVTQMGQEVILRCVPISNHLYFYWYRQILGQKVEFLVSFYNNEISEKSEIFDDQFSVERPDGSNFTLKIRSTKLEDSAMYFCASSESGQSAIEQYFGPGTRLTVT.

This clone has only one observation. This chain connects TRBV7-2 to TRBJ2-2; 9 nucleotides match TRBD1. Trimming cost V 5 bases and J 6 bases; bases outside gene matches: 7. This CDR3 spans 15 amino acids. Germline V gene sequence: CDR1 SGHTA, CDR2 FQGNSA. CDR3 residues: CASSLRQGGSGELFF. In DNA, the CDR3 is TGTGCCAGCAGCCTAAGACAGGGGGGATCCGGGGAGCTGTTTTTT.

This rearrangement joins TRBV7-6 to TRBJ1-1; a weak D match, TRBD1 (6 bases). The V and J ends lost 0 bases and 0 bases respectively, with 11 bases between them. The CDR3 totals 16 residues. CDR1 and CDR2 (germline): SGHVS, FNYEAQ. The CDR3 nucleotides are TGTGCCAGCAGCTTAGCTGGGGGGCTCATGAACACTGAAGCTTTCTTT. The encoded protein is CASSLAGGLMNTEAFF.